This TCR beta chain originates from a study of T cell responses to AZD1222 COVID-19 vaccine. TCRdb's table, derived via immunoSEQ multiplex PCR, lists solely in-frame clones and lacks some. Of 150,000 or so clones listed, around 89% are singletons. CDR1 and CDR2 (germline): SQVTM, ANQGSEA. The CDR3 has 13 amino acids. V was shortened by 2 bases and J by 8 bases, with 15 bases between the two germline ends. Regarding the study as a whole: It should be noted that donors were predominantly white British and more often female, and clonal diversity was possibly underestimated.

As regards this clone: Its antigen is unidentified.

The source material was peripheral blood, sampled on day 0 of AZD1222 vaccination. This chain joins TRBV29-1 and TRBJ1-2; D may be TRBD1 (6 bases). This TCR came from an adult in good health. CDR3 in amino acids: CSVEIQGKVGYTF. The CDR3, as DNA: TGCAGCGTTGAAATTCAGGGGAAAGTCGGCTACACCTTC. The full variable domain, its missing parts supplied by reference TRBV29-1 and TRBJ1-2, is SAVISQKPSRDICQRGTSLTIQCQVDSQVTMMFWYRQQPGQSLTLIATANQGSEATYESGFVIDKFPISRPNLTFSTLTVSNMSPEDSSIYLCSVEIQGKVGYTFGSGTRLTVV.